The rows below give T cell receptor beta chains drawn from one sample of a study of early T cells in non-severe SARS-CoV-2 infection. TCRdb re-called the 5' RACE reads through MiXCR, storing one row per CDR3 protein. This sample has tens of thousands of distinct CDR3 sequences; 9.5% to 15% occur once, and the top ten carry approximately 5%. Material for sequencing was whole blood. The receptors were sampled from an adult who was a healthcare worker with PCR-confirmed SARS-CoV-2 infection or an uninfected control (not recorded which). CDR3s include the opening cysteine and the closing phenylalanine or tryptophan. Expanded clones get a size class; other rows say once, few or many, or leave the size out.

abundance: many; v_gene: TRBV2; CDR3aa: CASNKSPRGTDTQYF
abundance: many; v_gene: TRBV28; CDR3aa: CASSSSRGEQYF
abundance: few; v_gene: TRBV7-2; CDR3aa: CASSLAEVGGETQYF
abundance: many; v_gene: TRBV18; CDR3aa: CASSPGPSNQPQHF
abundance: few; v_gene: TRBV27; CDR3aa: CASSFMVTDTQYF
abundance: -; v_gene: TRBV12-3/TRBV12-4; CDR3aa: CASTPWGANAGELFF
abundance: many; v_gene: TRBV19; CDR3aa: CASSPGRNNEQFF
abundance: many; v_gene: TRBV10-3; CDR3aa: CAISRQGGYNEQFF
abundance: few; v_gene: TRBV3-1; CDR3aa: CASSQNRGSYEQYF
abundance: many; v_gene: TRBV11-2; CDR3aa: CASSPGTLVSYNEQFF
abundance: many; v_gene: TRBV5-1; CDR3aa: CASSFSRTFYGYTF
abundance: -; v_gene: TRBV5-1; CDR3aa: CASSFRTGDYEQYF
abundance: few; v_gene: TRBV11-1; CDR3aa: CASSPGRIDYEQYF